The TCR beta chain described here comes from a study of blood T cells in healthy people across ages. Germline CDR1 and CDR2: SGHTA and FQGNSA. The CDR3 runs to 15 residues. The authors extracted at least 5.5 micrograms of total RNA per sample. On this clonotype itself: What it binds is unknown.

Combining a sample-barcoded 5' primer with a J-beta primer mix, a second PCR ran for 7 to 11 cycles. TCRdb reprocessed the 5' RACE reads via MiXCR and lists one record per CDR3 protein. The sample includes roughly 800,000 distinct CDR3 sequences, roughly 34% of them seen just once. Findings and limits, study-wide: Researchers report that TCR beta diversity correlated strongly with naive T cell percentage. Because donor CMV status was unknown, expanded clonotype changes were possibly confounded. In long-lived donors, naive CD4+ cell counts and diversity exceeded those of aged donors.

The sequenced sample was blood. The J gene is TRBJ2-7, the V gene TRBV7-2, with D possibly matching TRBD1 (6 bases). The assigned J gene may be wrong: the sequence end matches TRBJ2-4 better. The TCR originated in a man between 18 and 29 years old in good health. CDR3 loop: CASSPHAGVLDIQYF. Here the CDR3 DNA reads TGTGCCAGCAGCCCGCATGCAGGGGTTCTTGACATTCAGTACTTC.